Below, 4 T cell receptor beta chains from the same sample are listed, as sequenced in a study of high-grade serous ovarian cancer treatment subgroups. Tumor tissue was taken before any definitive surgery or chemotherapy was given. Clones were sequenced by immunoSEQ multiplex PCR, and TCRdb holds only the in-frame ones, with some missing. The table shows nearly 15,000 clones, with about 90% occurring only once. The specimen sequenced was tumor tissue. The receptor set was obtained from a human donor with high-grade serous ovarian cancer.

This clone was recorded once. The gene calls are TRBV2 and TRBJ1-2, with a tentative D call TRBD1 (5 bases). Per germline, CDR1 SNHLY and CDR2 FYNNEI. This CDR3 has 15 residues. V lost 5 bases and J 7 bases, leaving 20 bases between the germline ends. In nucleotides, the CDR3 is TGTGCCAGCAGTAACACCCTAAGAGGGGAAAGTGGCTACACCTTC. It specifies CASSNTLRGESGYTF. Variable domain in full (rest from reference TRBV2 and TRBJ1-2): EPEVTQTPSHQVTQMGQEVILRCVPISNHLYFYWYRQILGQKVEFLVSFYNNEISEKSEIFDDQFSVERPDGSNFTLKIRSTKLEDSAMYFCASSNTLRGESGYTFGSGTRLTVV.

J is TRBJ2-1 and V is TRBV6-6; TRBD1 aligns across 9 bases. Germline CDR1 and CDR2: MNHNY and SVGAGI (reference sequence). CDR3 size: 15 residues. Losses at the gene ends were 3 bases for V and 4 bases for J; bases not matched to a gene: 4. The CDR3 sequence is CASSYSGQGYNEQFF. DNA for the CDR3: TGTGCCAGCAGTTATTCGGGACAGGGTTACAATGAGCAGTTCTTC.

The sample holds one count of this clone. This chain connects TRBV10-3 to TRBJ1-2; 9 nucleotides line up with TRBD1. The V segment lost 2 bases and the J segment 7 bases; nucleotides outside the gene matches: 2. Germline values: CDR1 ENHRY, CDR2 SYGVKD. This CDR3 contains 13 residues. The DNA for the CDR3 is TGTGCCATCAGTGAGCGGACAGGGGCTGGCTACACCTTC. Translated: CAISERTGAGYTF.

The V call is TRBV7-9, the J call TRBJ2-4; 7 nucleotides line up with TRBD1. Germline trimming cut 5 bases from V and 7 bases from J; bases unmatched to any gene: 8. Per germline, CDR1 SEHNR and CDR2 FQNEAQ (reference sequence). The CDR3 totals 14 residues. The DNA of the CDR3 is TGTGCCAGCAGCCAAGAAGGGGGCCTGAACATTCAGTACTTC. This translates into CASSQEGGLNIQYF.